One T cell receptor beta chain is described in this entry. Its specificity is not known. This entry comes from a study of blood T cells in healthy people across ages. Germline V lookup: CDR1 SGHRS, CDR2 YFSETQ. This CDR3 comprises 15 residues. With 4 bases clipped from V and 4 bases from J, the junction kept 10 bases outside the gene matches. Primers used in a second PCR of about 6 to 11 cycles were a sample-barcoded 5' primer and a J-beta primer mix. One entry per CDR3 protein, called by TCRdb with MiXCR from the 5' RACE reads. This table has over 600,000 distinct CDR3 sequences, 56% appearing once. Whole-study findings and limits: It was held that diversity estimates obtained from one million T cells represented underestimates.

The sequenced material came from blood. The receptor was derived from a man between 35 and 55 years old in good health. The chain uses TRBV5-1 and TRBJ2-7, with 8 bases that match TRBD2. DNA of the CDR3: TGCGCCAGCAGCGGGAAGCGGGGGAATCGGTACGAGCAGTACTTC. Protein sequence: CASSGKRGNRYEQYF.